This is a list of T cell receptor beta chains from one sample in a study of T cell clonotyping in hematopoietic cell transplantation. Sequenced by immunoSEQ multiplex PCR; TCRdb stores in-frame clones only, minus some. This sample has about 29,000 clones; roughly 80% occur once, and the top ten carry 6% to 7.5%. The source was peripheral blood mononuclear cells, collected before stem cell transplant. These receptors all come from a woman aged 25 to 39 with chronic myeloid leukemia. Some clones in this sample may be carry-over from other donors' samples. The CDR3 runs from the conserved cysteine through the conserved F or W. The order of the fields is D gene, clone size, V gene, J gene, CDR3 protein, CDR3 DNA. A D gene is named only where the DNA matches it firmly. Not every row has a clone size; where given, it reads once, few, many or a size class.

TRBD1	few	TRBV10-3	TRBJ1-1	CAISVGQLNTEAFF	TGTGCCATCAGTGTGGGACAGCTGAACACTGAAGCTTTCTTT
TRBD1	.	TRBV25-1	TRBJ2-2	CASRTGLGTGELFF	TGTGCCAGCCGGACAGGGTTGGGCACCGGGGAGCTGTTTTTT
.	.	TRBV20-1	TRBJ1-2	CSATRQYGYTF	TGCAGTGCTACCCGACAGTATGGCTACACCTTC
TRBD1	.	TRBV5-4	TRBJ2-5	CASSLGTGFWQETQYF	TGTGCCAGCAGCTTGGGGACAGGGTTTTGGCAAGAGACCCAGTACTTC
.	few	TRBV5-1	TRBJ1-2	CASSLGGRGGYTF	TGCGCCAGCAGCTTGGGCGGGCGGGGAGGCTACACCTTC
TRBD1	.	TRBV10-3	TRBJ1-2	CAISERQGPGGGYTF	TGTGCCATCAGTGAGAGACAGGGGCCGGGGGGAGGCTACACCTTC
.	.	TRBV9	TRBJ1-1	CASSVDVGSTEAFF	TGTGCCAGCAGCGTTGACGTAGGGAGCACTGAAGCTTTCTTT
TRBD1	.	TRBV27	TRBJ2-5	CASSLSVTGGETQYF	TGTGCCAGCAGTTTATCCGTAACAGGGGGCGAGACCCAGTACTTC
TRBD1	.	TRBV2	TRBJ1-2	CASRGTGGGYGYTF	TGTGCCAGCAGGGGGACAGGGGGCGGATATGGCTACACCTTC
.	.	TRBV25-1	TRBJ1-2	CASSSSGTFYGYTF	TGTGCCAGCAGTTCATCCGGGACTTTCTATGGCTACACCTTC
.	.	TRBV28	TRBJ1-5	CASSLWIAVNQPQHF	TGTGCCAGCAGTTTATGGATTGCGGTTAATCAGCCCCAGCATTTT
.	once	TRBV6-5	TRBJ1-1	CASRRPQGEAFF	TGTGCCAGCAGACGTCCCCAGGGGGAAGCTTTCTTT
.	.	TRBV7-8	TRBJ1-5	CASSLRNLGRTTSNQPQHF	TGTGCCAGCAGCTTACGGAATCTAGGACGGACTACTAGCAATCAGCCCCAGCATTTT
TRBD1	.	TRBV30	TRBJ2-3	CAWTRQGKGTDTQYF	TGTGCCTGGACGAGACAGGGGAAGGGCACAGATACGCAGTATTTT
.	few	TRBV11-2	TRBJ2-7	CASSQVGVSTREQYF	TGTGCCAGCAGCCAGGTGGGAGTCTCAACGCGCGAGCAGTACTTC
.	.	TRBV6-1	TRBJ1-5	CASSEQGIGQPQHF	TGTGCCAGCAGTGAACAGGGGATTGGACAGCCCCAGCATTTT
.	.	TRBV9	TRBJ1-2	CASSVASGNGYTF	TGTGCCAGCAGCGTAGCCTCAGGGAATGGCTACACCTTC
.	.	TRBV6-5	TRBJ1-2	CASSSGLRGYRYGYTF	TGTGCCAGCAGTTCCGGGCTCCGGGGCTATCGCTATGGCTACACCTTC
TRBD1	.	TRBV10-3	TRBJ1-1	CAIRSDPTGKTEAFF	TGTGCCATCAGAAGCGATCCGACAGGGAAGACTGAAGCTTTCTTT
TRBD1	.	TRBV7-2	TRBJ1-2	CASSFELRQGGLYTF	TGTGCCAGCAGCTTTGAGCTCCGGCAGGGGGGACTCTACACCTTC
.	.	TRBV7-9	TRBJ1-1	CASILRGTEAFF	TGTGCCAGCATCCTTAGGGGCACTGAAGCTTTCTTT
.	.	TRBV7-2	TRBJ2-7	CASGPPARGSYEQYF	TGTGCCAGCGGCCCCCCGGCCAGGGGCTCCTACGAGCAGTACTTC
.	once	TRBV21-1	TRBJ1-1	CASSKGTNTEAFF	TGTGCCAGCAGCAAGGGTACGAACACTGAAGCTTTCTTT
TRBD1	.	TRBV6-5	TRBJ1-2	CASSYRTGGYGYTF	TGTGCCAGCAGTTACAGGACAGGGGGCTATGGCTACACCTTC
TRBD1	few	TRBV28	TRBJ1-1	CASTRDRVTEAFF	TGTGCCTCGACCCGGGACAGGGTTACTGAAGCTTTCTTT
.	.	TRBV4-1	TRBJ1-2	CASSQEGHYGYTF	TGCGCCAGCAGCCAAGAGGGTCACTATGGCTACACCTTC
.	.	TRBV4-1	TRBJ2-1	CASSPLRGYNEQFF	TGCGCCAGCAGCCCCCTTCGCGGCTACAATGAGCAGTTCTTC
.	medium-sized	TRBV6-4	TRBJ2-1	CASSERPNNEQFF	TGTGCCAGCAGTGAAAGGCCTAACAATGAGCAGTTCTTC
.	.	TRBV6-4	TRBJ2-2	CASRENVNTGELFF	TGTGCCAGCAGGGAGAATGTTAACACCGGGGAGCTGTTTTTT